This TCR beta chain was sequenced for a study of preoperative IRX-2 immunotherapy in early breast cancer. J lost 5 bases, V lost 4 bases, and 4 bases had no gene match. From germline, CDR1 is SGHNT and CDR2 YYREEE (reference sequence). The CDR3 length is 13 residues. Measured with immunoSEQ multiplex PCR; TCRdb has only the in-frame clones, and not every one. Of around 28,000 clones detected, 90% appear once; the ten largest clones hold 9.8%. Treatment in this sample: preoperative locoregional IRX-2 cytokine immunotherapy. Samples came from a phase Ib trial of preoperative locoregional IRX-2 cytokine immunotherapy.

This sample was gathered from a patient treated with IRX-2 immunotherapy. V and J are TRBV5-4 and TRBJ2-5; TRBD2 agrees at 8 bases. The receptor comes from a human donor with breast cancer. CDR3 nucleotide sequence: TGTGCCAGCAGCGGGACTAGTTACGAGACCCAGTACTTC. This codes for CASSGTSYETQYF.